These T cell receptor beta chains were read from a single sample in a study of cytomegalovirus exposure and HLA in healthy donors. Profiling relied on immunoSEQ multiplex PCR, and the TCRdb table lists in-frame clones only, not all of them. The data hold more than 80,000 clones, with approximately 80% observed a single time. Sequenced input: PBMCs. These receptor sequences come from a man between 60 and 70 years old in good health and CMV-seronegative. The conserved cysteine and the conserved F or W are not part of the CDR3 here. The order of the fields is CDR3 protein, CDR3 length, V gene, J gene.

CDR3aa: ASREAPYNEKLF; len: 12; v_gene: TRBV6-1; j_gene: TRBJ1-4
CDR3aa: ASSPQGSSYNSPLH; len: 14; v_gene: TRBV5-4; j_gene: TRBJ1-6
CDR3aa: ASSYSSGRDGEQF; len: 13; v_gene: TRBV6-5; j_gene: TRBJ2-1
CDR3aa: ASRLAGETQY; len: 10; v_gene: TRBV6-6; j_gene: TRBJ2-5
CDR3aa: SVLPGQGVTGELF; len: 13; v_gene: TRBV29-1; j_gene: TRBJ2-2
CDR3aa: ASSSQGRGDTEAF; len: 13; v_gene: TRBV5-1; j_gene: TRBJ1-1
CDR3aa: AIMRQGGGDTEAF; len: 13; v_gene: TRBV10-3; j_gene: TRBJ1-1
CDR3aa: SVGGTGNQPQH; len: 11; v_gene: TRBV29-1; j_gene: TRBJ1-5
CDR3aa: ASSVVGTGKANTGELF; len: 16; v_gene: TRBV9; j_gene: TRBJ2-2
CDR3aa: AWSVGGGSYEQY; len: 12; v_gene: TRBV30; j_gene: TRBJ2-7
CDR3aa: ASSPLPGNQPQH; len: 12; v_gene: TRBV5-1; j_gene: TRBJ1-5
CDR3aa: ASSIGGQGRSQEKLF; len: 15; v_gene: TRBV19; j_gene: TRBJ1-4
CDR3aa: ASSIDQEKLF; len: 10; v_gene: TRBV19; j_gene: TRBJ1-4
CDR3aa: ASSTQGASGANVLT; len: 14; v_gene: TRBV7-2; j_gene: TRBJ2-6
CDR3aa: ASSLGFRQGVNTGELF; len: 16; v_gene: TRBV5-6; j_gene: TRBJ2-2
CDR3aa: ASSQDRVSPLH; len: 11; v_gene: TRBV6-1; j_gene: TRBJ1-6
CDR3aa: ASSPGQPNSPLH; len: 12; v_gene: TRBV9; j_gene: TRBJ1-6
CDR3aa: ASSLGGRPPLH; len: 11; v_gene: TRBV7-2; j_gene: TRBJ1-6
CDR3aa: ASSSSGFSYEQY; len: 12; v_gene: TRBV5-1; j_gene: TRBJ2-7
CDR3aa: ATSRQLFYNEQF; len: 12; v_gene: TRBV19; j_gene: TRBJ2-1
CDR3aa: ASSSNRGTMKQF; len: 12; v_gene: TRBV6-5; j_gene: TRBJ2-1
CDR3aa: ASRANTEAF; len: 9; v_gene: TRBV6-5; j_gene: TRBJ1-1
CDR3aa: ASSLDRAQPQH; len: 11; v_gene: TRBV6-5; j_gene: TRBJ1-5
CDR3aa: ASSEYGDGNQPQH; len: 13; v_gene: TRBV6-1; j_gene: TRBJ1-5
CDR3aa: ASTLTEVTNTEAF; len: 13; v_gene: TRBV2; j_gene: TRBJ1-1
CDR3aa: ASSELDRAYEQY; len: 12; v_gene: TRBV2; j_gene: TRBJ2-7
CDR3aa: SVEDRYNEQF; len: 10; v_gene: TRBV29-1; j_gene: TRBJ2-1
CDR3aa: ASSLDGLANEQF; len: 12; v_gene: TRBV11-3; j_gene: TRBJ2-1
CDR3aa: ASSQDFSGGTEAF; len: 13; v_gene: TRBV4-3; j_gene: TRBJ1-1
CDR3aa: ASSPYGTGDGYT; len: 12; v_gene: TRBV27; j_gene: TRBJ1-2
CDR3aa: ASSLKVADTQY; len: 11; v_gene: TRBV13; j_gene: TRBJ2-3
CDR3aa: ASRTGTGASGNTIY; len: 14; v_gene: TRBV5-1; j_gene: TRBJ1-3
CDR3aa: ATSRTQDQPQH; len: 11; v_gene: TRBV15; j_gene: TRBJ1-5
CDR3aa: AWSVLAGVSYNEQF; len: 14; v_gene: TRBV30; j_gene: TRBJ2-1
CDR3aa: AWGLSGTDTQY; len: 11; v_gene: TRBV30; j_gene: TRBJ2-3
CDR3aa: ASSLALSSDTQY; len: 12; v_gene: TRBV7-9; j_gene: TRBJ2-3
CDR3aa: ASTMTGTEAF; len: 10; v_gene: TRBV6-4; j_gene: TRBJ1-1
CDR3aa: SGRLAGVYNEQF; len: 12; v_gene: TRBV29-1; j_gene: TRBJ2-1
CDR3aa: AWRVTGHQETQY; len: 12; v_gene: TRBV30; j_gene: TRBJ2-5
CDR3aa: AWNVGGLTDTQY; len: 12; v_gene: TRBV30; j_gene: TRBJ2-3
CDR3aa: ASGSGTSGDTQY; len: 12; v_gene: TRBV12-5; j_gene: TRBJ2-3
CDR3aa: ASNFGGGEQY; len: 10; v_gene: TRBV7-7; j_gene: TRBJ2-7
CDR3aa: ASSRKPTGNYGYT; len: 13; v_gene: TRBV6-5; j_gene: TRBJ1-2
CDR3aa: ASKLAADTDTQY; len: 12; v_gene: TRBV5-1; j_gene: TRBJ2-3
CDR3aa: ASSRGQGLEAF; len: 11; v_gene: TRBV2; j_gene: TRBJ1-1
CDR3aa: ASSSQGNTGELF; len: 12; v_gene: TRBV6-5; j_gene: TRBJ2-2
CDR3aa: ASSYFRQDYNEQF; len: 13; v_gene: TRBV6-5; j_gene: TRBJ2-1
CDR3aa: ASSEDRDSSYEQY; len: 13; v_gene: TRBV4-3; j_gene: TRBJ2-7
CDR3aa: SVDIPGTGRGGTQY; len: 14; v_gene: TRBV29-1; j_gene: TRBJ2-5
CDR3aa: ASSLERQSYGYT; len: 12; v_gene: TRBV5-4; j_gene: TRBJ1-2
CDR3aa: ASSFWARGADEQY; len: 13; v_gene: TRBV7-2; j_gene: TRBJ2-7
CDR3aa: ASRPGTGVEKLF; len: 12; v_gene: TRBV5-1; j_gene: TRBJ1-4
CDR3aa: ASSQETAGRGYGYT; len: 14; v_gene: TRBV4-1; j_gene: TRBJ1-2
CDR3aa: ASSRFDMGDEQF; len: 12; v_gene: TRBV7-9; j_gene: TRBJ2-1
CDR3aa: ASSLGLGYIYEQY; len: 13; v_gene: TRBV7-9; j_gene: TRBJ2-7
CDR3aa: ASSNGGALDTQY; len: 12; v_gene: TRBV14; j_gene: TRBJ2-3
CDR3aa: ASSLTGTGNTIY; len: 12; v_gene: TRBV7-8; j_gene: TRBJ1-3
CDR3aa: ASSLGGVPNNEQF; len: 13; v_gene: TRBV7-7; j_gene: TRBJ2-1
CDR3aa: ASSYFLQDTDTQY; len: 13; v_gene: TRBV7-9; j_gene: TRBJ2-3
CDR3aa: ASSLDRRDTDTQY; len: 13; v_gene: TRBV9; j_gene: TRBJ2-3